This T cell receptor (beta chain) was recorded in a study of Ad26.COV2.S vaccination and SARS-CoV-2 variants. Clones were sequenced by immunoSEQ multiplex PCR, and TCRdb holds only the in-frame ones, with some missing. The data contain about 320,000 clones, roughly 86% of them singletons. Study-wide results and limits: Vaccine and placebo recipients had similar non-spike TCR breadth.

In the case of this clone: The antigen is not known.

The V end lost 0 bases, the J end lost 5 bases, and 11 bases lay between the germline ends. The CDR3 consists of 15 residues. CDR1 is MGHRA, CDR2 YSYEKL, per germline. Treatment meaning: some 20 received Ad26.COV2.S at low or high dose, single or two shots; a few received placebo; per-sample allocation not given. Samples were taken on day 63 after the first vaccine or placebo injection. The individual, an adult aged 18-55 years, was a donor in Boston. What was given as vaccine was an Ad26 vector encoding Wuhan-strain SARS-CoV-2 spike. Sequencing used peripheral blood, obtained in a trial of Ad26.COV2.S vaccine versus placebo. The chain links TRBV4-1 to TRBJ2-1; D may be TRBD1 (5 bases). The clonotype was recovered from a person between 18 and 65 years old who received the Ad26.COV2.S COVID-19 vaccine or a placebo. The CDR3 bases are TGCGCCAGCAGCCAAGACGTCGTACAGGACAATGAGCAGTTCTTC. Protein product: CASSQDVVQDNEQFF.